The entry below gives a single T cell receptor beta chain sequence along with its context. Antigen specificity is unknown. CDR3 length equals 17 residues. Germline CDR1 reads SGHNT; CDR2 reads YENEEA. Trimming cost V 5 bases and J 2 bases; bases outside gene matches: 9. The data stem from a study of cytomegalovirus exposure and HLA in healthy donors. Study results and caveats: The classifier, whose performance was assessed in both the original and validation cohorts, reportedly diagnosed cytomegalovirus status with high specificity and sensitivity. V segments that were indistinguishable, TRBV6-2 and TRBV6-3 among them, were omitted from analysis.

Both 60 Vbeta primers and 13 Jbeta primers went into the PCR. The protocol was immunoSEQ multiplex PCR, while the TCRdb copy is restricted to in-frame clones and leaves out a portion. The repertoire holds 150,000 to 200,000 clones, with around 76% as singletons. The rearrangement uses TRBV11-3 and TRBJ2-2; TRBD2 aligns across 9 bases. The sequenced sample was PBMCs. This sequence originates from a woman aged 30 to 39 in good health and CMV-seropositive. The CDR3 reads CASSPNRLAANTGELFF. The CDR3 nucleotides are TGTGCCAGCAGCCCAAACCGACTAGCGGCAAACACCGGGGAGCTGTTTTTT.